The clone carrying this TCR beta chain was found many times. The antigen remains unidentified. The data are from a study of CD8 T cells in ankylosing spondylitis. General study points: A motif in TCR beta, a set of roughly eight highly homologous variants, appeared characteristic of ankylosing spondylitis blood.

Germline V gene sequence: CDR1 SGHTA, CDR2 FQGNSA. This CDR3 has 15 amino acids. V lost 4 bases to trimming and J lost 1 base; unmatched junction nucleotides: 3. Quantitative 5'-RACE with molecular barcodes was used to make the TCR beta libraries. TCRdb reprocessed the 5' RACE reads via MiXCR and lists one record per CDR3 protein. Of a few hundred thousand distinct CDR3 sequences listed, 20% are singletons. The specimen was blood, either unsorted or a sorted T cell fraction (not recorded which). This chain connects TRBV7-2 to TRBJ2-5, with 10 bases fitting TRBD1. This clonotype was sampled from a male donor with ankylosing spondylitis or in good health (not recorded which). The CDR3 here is CASSSGQGTQETQYF. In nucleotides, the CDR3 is TGTGCCAGCAGCTCGGGACAGGGGACCCAAGAGACCCAGTACTTC.